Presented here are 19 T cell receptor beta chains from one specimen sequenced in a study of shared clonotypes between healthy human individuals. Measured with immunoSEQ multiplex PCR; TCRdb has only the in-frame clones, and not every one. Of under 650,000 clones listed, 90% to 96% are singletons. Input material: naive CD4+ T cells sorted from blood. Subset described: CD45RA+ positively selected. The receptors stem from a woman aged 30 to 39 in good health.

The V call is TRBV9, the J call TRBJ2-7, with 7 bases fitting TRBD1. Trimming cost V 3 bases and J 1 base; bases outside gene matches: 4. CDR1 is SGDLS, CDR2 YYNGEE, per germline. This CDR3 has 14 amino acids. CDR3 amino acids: CASSGGTASYEQYF. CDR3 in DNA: TGTGCCAGCAGCGGAGGGACAGCGTCCTACGAGCAGTACTTC.

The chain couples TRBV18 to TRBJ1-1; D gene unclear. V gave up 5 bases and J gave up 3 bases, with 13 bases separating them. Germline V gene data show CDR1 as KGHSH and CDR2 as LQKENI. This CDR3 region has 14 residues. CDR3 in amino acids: CASSVLGKDTEAFF. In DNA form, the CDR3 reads TGTGCCAGCTCAGTCTTGGGGAAGGACACTGAAGCTTTCTTT.

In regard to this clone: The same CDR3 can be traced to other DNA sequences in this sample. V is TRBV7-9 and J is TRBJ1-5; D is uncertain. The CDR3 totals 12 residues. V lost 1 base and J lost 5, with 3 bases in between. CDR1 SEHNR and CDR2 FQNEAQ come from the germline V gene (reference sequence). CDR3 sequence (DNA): TGTGCCAGCAGCTTAGAAGATCAGCCCCAGCATTTT. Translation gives CASSLEDQPQHF.

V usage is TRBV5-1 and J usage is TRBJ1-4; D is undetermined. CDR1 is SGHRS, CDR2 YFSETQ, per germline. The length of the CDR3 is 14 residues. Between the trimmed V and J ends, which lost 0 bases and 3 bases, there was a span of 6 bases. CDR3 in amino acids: CASSLGVANEKLFF. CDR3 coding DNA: TGCGCCAGCAGCTTGGGGGTTGCTAATGAAAAACTGTTTTTT.

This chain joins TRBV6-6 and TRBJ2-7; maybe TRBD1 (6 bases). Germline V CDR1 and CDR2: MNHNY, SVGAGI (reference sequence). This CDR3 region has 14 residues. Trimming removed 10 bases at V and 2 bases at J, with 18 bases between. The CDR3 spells CATKVGALAYEQYF. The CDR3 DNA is TGTGCCACCAAGGTGGGGGCGCTGGCCTACGAGCAGTACTTC.

CDR3 residues: CASSPDRGGGEQYF. In nucleotides, the CDR3 is TGTGCCAGTAGTCCGGACAGGGGTGGAGGGGAGCAGTACTTC. The chain uses TRBV19 and TRBJ2-7; 9 positions match TRBD1. Germline lookup yields CDR1 LNHDA and CDR2 SQIVND (reference sequence). The CDR3 has 14 amino acids. V lost 5 bases and J lost 7; bases outside the gene matches: 9.

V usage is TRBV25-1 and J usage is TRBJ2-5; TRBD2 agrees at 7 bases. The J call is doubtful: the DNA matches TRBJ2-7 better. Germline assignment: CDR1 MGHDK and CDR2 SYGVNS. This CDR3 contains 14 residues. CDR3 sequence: CASSERGRLYEQYF. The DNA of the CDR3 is TGTGCCAGCAGTGAACGCGGGAGACTGTACGAGCAGTACTTC.

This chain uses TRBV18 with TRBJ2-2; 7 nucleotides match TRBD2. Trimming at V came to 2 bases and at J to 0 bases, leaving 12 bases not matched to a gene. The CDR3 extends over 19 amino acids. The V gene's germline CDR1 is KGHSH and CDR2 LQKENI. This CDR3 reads CASSPAGLPSHANTGELFF. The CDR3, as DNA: TGTGCCAGCTCACCAGCGGGACTACCATCTCACGCGAACACCGGGGAGCTGTTTTTT.

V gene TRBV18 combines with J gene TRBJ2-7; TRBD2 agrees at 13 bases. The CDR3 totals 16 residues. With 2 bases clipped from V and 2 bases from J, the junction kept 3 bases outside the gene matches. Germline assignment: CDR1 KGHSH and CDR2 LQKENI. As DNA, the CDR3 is TGTGCCAGCTCACCAGACGGACTAGCGGGAGCCTACGAGCAGTACTTC. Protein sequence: CASSPDGLAGAYEQYF. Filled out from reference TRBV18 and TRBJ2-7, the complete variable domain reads NAGVMQNPRHLVRRRGQEARLRCSPMKGHSHVYWYRQLPEEGLKFMVYLQKENIIDESGMPKERFSAEFPKEGPSILRIQQVVRGDSAAYFCASSPDGLAGAYEQYFGPGTRLTVT.

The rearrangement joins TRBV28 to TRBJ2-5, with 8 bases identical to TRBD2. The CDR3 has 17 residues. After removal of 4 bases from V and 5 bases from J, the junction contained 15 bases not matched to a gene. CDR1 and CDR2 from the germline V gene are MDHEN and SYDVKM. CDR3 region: CASSSPPWAGGIETQYF. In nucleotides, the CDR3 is TGTGCCAGCAGTTCCCCGCCCTGGGCGGGGGGAATTGAGACCCAGTACTTC.

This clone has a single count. In DNA, the CDR3 is TGTGCCAGCATGCAACAGGGGGCGACGAACACTGAAGCTTTCTTT. Its translation is CASMQQGATNTEAFF. The rearrangement uses TRBV2 and TRBJ1-1; 9 positions agree with TRBD1. In germline, CDR1 is SNHLY, CDR2 FYNNEI. The CDR3 covers 15 residues. Trimming took 7 bases from V and 1 from J; bases not matched to a gene: 7.

The CDR3, as DNA: TGTGCCAGCAGCTTAGGCCTAAGAGGGGGCATGAACACCGGGGAGCTGTTTTTT. This translates into CASSLGLRGGMNTGELFF. This chain joins TRBV13 and TRBJ2-2, with TRBD1 identical over 7 bases. CDR1 and CDR2 from the germline V gene are PRHDT and FYEKMQ (reference sequence). V trimming: 0 bases; J trimming: 1 base; junction bases outside the gene matches: 8. CDR3 length: 18 amino acids.

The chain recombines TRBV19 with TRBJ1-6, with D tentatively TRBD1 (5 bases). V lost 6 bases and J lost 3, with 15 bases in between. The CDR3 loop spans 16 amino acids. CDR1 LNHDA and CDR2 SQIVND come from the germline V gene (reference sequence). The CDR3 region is CASSPRRDSYNSPLHF. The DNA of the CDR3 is TGTGCCAGTAGCCCCCGCCGAGACAGCTATAATTCACCCCTCCACTTT.

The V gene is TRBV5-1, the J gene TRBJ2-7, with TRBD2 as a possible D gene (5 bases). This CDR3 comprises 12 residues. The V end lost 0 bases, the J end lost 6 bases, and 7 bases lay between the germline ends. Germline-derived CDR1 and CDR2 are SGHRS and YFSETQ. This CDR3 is CASSLAGIEQYF. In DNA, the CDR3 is TGCGCCAGCAGCTTGGCCGGGATCGAGCAGTACTTC.

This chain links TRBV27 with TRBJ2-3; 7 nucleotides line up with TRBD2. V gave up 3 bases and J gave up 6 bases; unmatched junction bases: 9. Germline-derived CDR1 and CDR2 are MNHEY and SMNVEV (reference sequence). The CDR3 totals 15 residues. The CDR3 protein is CASSLGGGSADTQYF. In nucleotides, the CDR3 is TGTGCCAGCAGTTTGGGAGGCGGGAGCGCGGATACGCAGTATTTT.

The CDR3 is CASSDGRSANTGELFF. CDR3 bases: TGTGCCAGCAGCGATGGAAGAAGCGCGAACACCGGGGAGCTGTTTTTT. The genes are TRBV7-3 and TRBJ2-2; D not certain. V was shortened by 5 bases and J by 0 bases, with 13 bases between the two germline ends. Germline values: CDR1 SGHTA, CDR2 FQGTGA. The CDR3 runs to 16 residues.

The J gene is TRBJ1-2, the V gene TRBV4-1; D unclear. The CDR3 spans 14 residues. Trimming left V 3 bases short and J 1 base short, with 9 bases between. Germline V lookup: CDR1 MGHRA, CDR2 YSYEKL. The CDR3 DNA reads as TGCGCCAGCAGCCACTTCGGAGTTAACTATGGCTACACCTTC. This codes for CASSHFGVNYGYTF.

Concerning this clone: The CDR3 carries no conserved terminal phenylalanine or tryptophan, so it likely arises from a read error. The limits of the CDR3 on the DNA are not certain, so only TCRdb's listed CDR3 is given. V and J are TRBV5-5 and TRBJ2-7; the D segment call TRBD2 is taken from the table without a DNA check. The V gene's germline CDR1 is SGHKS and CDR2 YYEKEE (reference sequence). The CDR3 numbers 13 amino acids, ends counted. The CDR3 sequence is CASSAGLAERGWY.

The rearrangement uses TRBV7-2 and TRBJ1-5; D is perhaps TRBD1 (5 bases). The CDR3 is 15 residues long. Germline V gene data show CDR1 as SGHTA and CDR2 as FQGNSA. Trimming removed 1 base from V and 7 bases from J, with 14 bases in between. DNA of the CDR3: TGTGCCAGCAGCTTAGATTACCGGTCAGGGCAGCCCCAGCATTTT. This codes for CASSLDYRSGQPQHF.